The sequence of this T cell receptor beta chain was determined in a study of PD-1 blockade in classical Hodgkin lymphoma. Study-wide points: Compared with healthy donors, newly diagnosed patients reportedly showed lower baseline TCR diversity.

The time point here: newly diagnosed, previously untreated cHL patient sample. Magnetic negative selection served to purify CD4+ T cells out of PBMCs that had been thawed. Sequencing used immunoSEQ multiplex PCR; TCRdb keeps in-frame clones, though not all of them. Found here are fewer than 40,000 clones, 88% of them singletons; the top ten hold 0.95% to 1.5%. A remark on this clone: Its antigen is not known.

The specimen was CD4+ T cells from blood. This receptor was obtained from a human donor with classical Hodgkin lymphoma.

Written as DNA, the CDR3 is TGTGCCAGCAGAACCCCAACAGGGGGCAGGACGAACACCGGGGAGCTGTTTTTT. This sequence encodes CASRTPTGGRTNTGELFF. This rearrangement joins TRBV28 to TRBJ2-2; 9 nucleotides match TRBD1. This CDR3 is built from 18 residues. Germline CDR1 and CDR2: MDHEN and SYDVKM. V lost 6 bases, J lost 0 bases, and 11 bases stayed unmatched. The entire variable domain, with the rest obtained from reference TRBV28 and TRBJ2-2, is as follows: DVKVTQSSRYLVKRTGEKVFLECVQDMDHENMFWYRQDPGLGLRLIYFSYDVKMKEKGDIPEGYSVSREKKERFSLILESASTNQTSMYLCASRTPTGGRTNTGELFFGEGSRLTVL.